This TCR beta chain was sequenced in a study of regulatory T cells in long-lasting Graves disease. CDR1 and CDR2 (germline): SGHAT, FQNNGV. CDR3 length: 15 amino acids. The ends were cut back, 5 bases at V and 4 bases at J, with 15 bases in the middle. Points from the study as a whole: The small sample size may have reduced accuracy. Persistent disease exhibited a predilection for TRBV28, TRBJ1-2 and TRBJ2-5.

This clonotype was counted many times. Its antigen is unknown. Specified time point: newly diagnosed GD, antithyroid drugs for less than 3 months. Scientists built the TCR library using RNA that was extracted from PBMCs. Clinicians diagnosed Graves' disease using American Thyroid Association guidelines. Construction of the TCR beta libraries employed iRepertoire HTBI primers in conjunction with Arm-PCR of CDR3 regions. TCRdb recomputed calls from the multiplex PCR reads with MiXCR, one row per CDR3 protein. Of approximately 400,000 distinct CDR3 sequences listed, 12% are singletons. This same sample was also part of a study on T cells in Graves' hyperthyroidism and ophthalmopathy. This second study notes: Ophthalmopathy was told apart from stable hyperthyroidism by a 13 V-J model.

The rearrangement joins TRBV11-2 to TRBJ2-1; D remains ambiguous. This receptor was obtained from a woman aged 18-29 years with Graves disease. Here the sequenced sample was peripheral blood mononuclear cells (PBMCs), taken at new diagnosis, from a patient treated with antithyroid drugs. The CDR3 spells CASSPVADHYNEQFF. Written as DNA, the CDR3 is TGTGCCAGCAGCCCAGTCGCGGACCATTACAATGAGCAGTTCTTC.